This T cell receptor (beta chain) is from a study of human T cells and chemical hapten exposure. The time point was: pre-sensitization, week 0. The treatment was: therapeutic diphenylcyclopropenone sensitization with weekly scalp DPC. This clonotype was picked up a small number of times. The antigen is unknown. Per germline, CDR1 MNHEY and CDR2 SMNVEV (reference sequence). Between the trimmed V and J ends, which lost 8 bases and 0 bases, there was a span of 11 bases. The CDR3 runs 13 residues. During construction of the library, unique molecular identifiers were attached to individual cDNA molecules for quantitative, reproducible TCR counting. Original data processing: Sample TCR counts, which ranged from about 20,000 to 690,600, had a median of 95,638. MiXCR was run by TCRdb on the RACE reads, yielding one entry per CDR3 protein. TCRdb, rather than the study authors, made the V and J calls. The table shows about 40,000 distinct CDR3 sequences, with roughly a tenth occurring only once.

Whole-study findings and limits: Expanded TCRs produced significantly more large CDR3 similarity clusters than controls did.

The V gene is TRBV27, the J gene TRBJ2-7, with D possibly matching TRBD1 (7 bases). Sequenced here: whole blood, sampled in connection with sensitization to the hapten diphenylcyclopropenone (DPC). The source of this sequence is a man between 25 and 39 years old with alopecia areata. Some clones in this sample may be carry-over from other donors' samples. CDR3 DNA sequence: TGTGCCAGCCGGGGGACAGTCTCCTACGAGCAGTACTTC. Translating gives CASRGTVSYEQYF.